Below, 27 T cell receptor beta chains from the same sample are listed, as sequenced in a study of spatial heterogeneity in lung cancer. Overall study results and limits: Counts that tracked tumor mutation counts were those of expanded intratumoral alpha and beta TCRs.

In TCRdb, the 5' RACE reads were re-called with MiXCR into one record per CDR3 protein. The sample yields fewer than 2,000 distinct CDR3 sequences, about 13% seen once. These receptors are not linked to any known antigen. Time point indicated: sample taken at primary tumor resection. The sample was lung tumor tissue, taken at surgery. These receptors originate from a male donor with early-stage non-small cell lung cancer.

This clonotype was picked up many times. This sequence joins TRBV11-2 and TRBJ1-2; 7 bases fit TRBD1. The CDR3 spans 13 residues. V was pared by 5 bases and J by 7 bases, with 7 bases of the junction left unmatched. Germline V gene lookup returns CDR1 SGHAT and CDR2 FQNNGV. CDR3 sequence: CASSDDRAAGYTF. CDR3 nucleotide sequence: TGTGCCAGCAGCGATGACAGGGCGGCTGGCTACACCTTC.

Judged by abundance, this clonotype is medium-sized. At one end, the junction sequence differs from germline, possibly due to a read error. CDR3: CASSPRTGGNEQYF. The CDR3, as DNA: TGTGCCAGCAGCCCTAGAACGGGGGGTAACGAGCAGTACTTT. The chain combines TRBV7-8 with TRBJ2-7, with 7 bases lining up with TRBD2. The CDR3 consists of 14 residues. CDR1 is SGHVS and CDR2 is FQNEAQ in the germline V gene.

This clonotype has more than one count but fewer than ten. This sequence joins TRBV6-1 and TRBJ2-7, with TRBD2 matching 7 bases. V dropped 3 bases and J dropped 6; count of bases not matched to a gene: 2. The length of the CDR3 is 12 residues. The germline gives CDR1 MNHNS, CDR2 SASEGT. The CDR3 loop reads CASSEGGFEQYF. The CDR3 DNA is TGTGCCAGCAGTGAGGGGGGGTTCGAGCAGTACTTC.

This clonotype was counted between two and nine times. The CDR3 bases are TGTGCCAGCTCCCTTGACTACCTCAGCACAGATACGCAGTATTTT. Its protein is CASSLDYLSTDTQYF. The chain links TRBV18 to TRBJ2-3, with D possibly being TRBD2 (5 bases). Germline CDR1 reads KGHSH; CDR2 reads LQKENI. The CDR3 sequence is 15 residues long. V lost 6 bases and J 0 bases, leaving 13 bases between the germline ends.

This clonotype is classed as medium-sized. The gene calls are TRBV30 and TRBJ1-6, with no clear D. Germline CDR1 reads GTSNPN; CDR2 reads SVGIG (reference sequence). CDR3 length: 13 residues. Trimming cost V 2 bases and J 6 bases, with 8 bases left between them. CDR3 bases: TGTGCCTGGAGTTTGGCAGTTAATTCACCCCTCCACTTT. Residues: CAWSLAVNSPLHF.

Points on this clonotype: This may be a read error, as it is one base from a much larger clone. Because the CDR3 is missing its conserved closing phenylalanine or tryptophan, this is likely a read error. The gene calls are TRBV10-3 and TRBJ2-2, with D hard to call. Germline V gene lookup returns CDR1 ENHRY and CDR2 SYGVKD. CDR3 size: 13 residues. V was clipped by 5 bases and J by 7 bases, with 11 bases between them. As DNA, the CDR3 is TGTGCCATCAGTACCCTCGTCGGCGGGGAGCTGTTTTCT. Encoded protein: CAISTLVGGELFS.

This clonotype is labeled as medium-sized. The chain has TRBV27 and TRBJ2-1; 11 nucleotides line up with TRBD1. The V gene end was trimmed by 7 bases and the J gene end by 9 bases; junction bases not matched to a gene: 11. The CDR3 extends over 15 amino acids. Germline assignment: CDR1 MNHEY and CDR2 SMNVEV (reference sequence). CDR3 loop: CASNTLGTGGSEQFF. The DNA of the CDR3 is TGTGCCAGCAACACTCTCGGGACAGGGGGAAGTGAGCAGTTCTTC.

By sample share, this clonotype is medium-sized (0.01 to 0.1%). The V and J genes are TRBV7-2 and TRBJ1-2; tentative D call: TRBD1 (5 bases). CDR1 SGHTA and CDR2 FQGNSA come from the germline V gene. The CDR3 has 13 residues. V was cut by 5 bases and J by 6 bases, with 13 bases left in between. CDR3 loop: CASSQTLQDGYTF. The CDR3 bases are TGTGCCAGCAGCCAGACTCTACAGGATGGCTACACCTTC.

Relative to its sample, this clonotype is large (0.1 to 1%). The genes are TRBV11-2 and TRBJ2-3; TRBD1 matches 10 bases. Germline CDR1 and CDR2: SGHAT and FQNNGV. The CDR3 is made up of 14 amino acids. The J segment lost 4 bases and the V segment lost 5 bases, leaving 3 bases of the junction unmatched. In DNA form, the CDR3 reads TGTGCCAGCAGCAGGGACAGGGGCCCAGATACGCAGTATTTT. This sequence encodes CASSRDRGPDTQYF.

In this sample, this clonotype is medium-sized. CDR3 residues: CASSFSSGGPSYEQYF. In DNA form, the CDR3 reads TGTGCCAGCAGTTTCTCCTCCGGGGGACCGTCCTACGAGCAGTACTTC. The chain recombines TRBV12-3 or TRBV12-4 with TRBJ2-7, with a possible D match to TRBD2 (6 bases). The CDR3 spans 16 residues. V was cut by 3 bases and J by 1 base, with 16 bases left in between.

This clonotype turned up a few times. The genes are TRBV7-9 and TRBJ1-5; D may be TRBD1 (5 bases). V was clipped by 5 bases and J by 10 bases, with 24 bases between them. The CDR3 is made up of 16 amino acids. CDR1 is SEHNR, CDR2 FQNEAQ, per germline (reference sequence). The CDR3 DNA is TGTGCCAGCAGCCTAGGGGTCGTTAGCGGATTCGAACCCCAGCATTTT. Translating gives CASSLGVVSGFEPQHF.

By share, this clonotype ranks as medium-sized. The chain recombines TRBV4-3 with TRBJ1-1; D not resolved. The CDR3 sequence is 15 residues long. Trimming removed 0 bases from V and 14 bases from J, with 22 bases in between. Germline CDR1 is LGHNA and CDR2 is YSLEER. The CDR3 coding sequence is TGCGCCAGCAGCCAAGATCGATCGGGTACCTGGAGAGCCTTCTTT. Amino acids: CASSQDRSGTWRAFF.

By share of the sample, this clonotype is large (0.1 to 1%). The gene calls are TRBV7-9 and TRBJ2-5; tentatively, D is TRBD2 (6 bases). The CDR3 loop spans 15 amino acids. Germline assignment: CDR1 SEHNR and CDR2 FQNEAQ (reference sequence). The V gene lost 2 bases and the J gene lost 1 base, with 11 bases spanning the gap. CDR3 in amino acids: CASSLSAGPQETQYF. CDR3 bases: TGTGCCAGCAGCTTAAGCGCGGGACCCCAAGAGACCCAGTACTTC.

By share of the sample, this clonotype is medium-sized. V usage is TRBV5-1 and J usage is TRBJ1-2; 10 bases align to TRBD1. J lost 2 bases, V lost 7 bases, and 14 bases had no gene match. Germline V gene lookup returns CDR1 SGHRS and CDR2 YFSETQ. The CDR3 sequence is 17 residues long. In DNA form, the CDR3 reads TGCGCCAGCTCCGCCGGGACAGGGGCGACCGACAACTATGGCTACACCTTC. Protein: CASSAGTGATDNYGYTF.

The V gene is TRBV10-3, the J gene TRBJ2-7, with TRBD1 matching 8 bases. J gave up 2 bases and V 3 bases, and 6 bases lay outside the gene matches. Germline V CDR1 and CDR2: ENHRY, SYGVKD. This CDR3 has 15 amino acids. The CDR3 here is CAISDSGQVPYEQYF. CDR3 sequence (DNA): TGTGCCATCAGTGACTCGGGACAGGTACCCTACGAGCAGTACTTC.

This clonotype counts as medium-sized. The J gene is TRBJ2-7, the V gene TRBV5-1, with D tentatively TRBD1 or TRBD2 (5 bases each). CDR3 length equals 13 residues. V lost 4 bases and J lost 7, with 15 bases in between. Germline CDR1 reads SGHRS; CDR2 reads YFSETQ. The CDR3 loop reads CASSPPGREEQYF. In DNA, the CDR3 is TGCGCCAGCAGCCCCCCGGGGCGAGAGGAGCAGTACTTC.

By sample share, this clonotype is medium-sized (0.01 to 0.1%). The chain employs TRBV12-3 or TRBV12-4 and TRBJ2-2; D is uncertain. This CDR3 contains 13 residues. Trimming stripped 1 base from V and 4 bases from J, with 4 bases between. CDR3 protein: CASSLEGTGELFF. The CDR3 coding sequence is TGTGCCAGCAGTTTAGAGGGCACCGGGGAGCTGTTTTTT.

This clonotype is labeled medium-sized (0.01 to 0.1%). V usage is TRBV28 and J usage is TRBJ1-3, with a possible D match to TRBD1 (6 bases). V lost 6 bases, J lost 2 bases, and 14 bases lay in between. The CDR3 runs 15 residues. Per germline, CDR1 MDHEN and CDR2 SYDVKM. The CDR3 loop is CASSPITGTGNTIYF. The CDR3 DNA reads as TGTGCCAGCAGCCCAATAACAGGGACTGGAAACACCATATATTTT.

This clonotype is medium-sized. V usage is TRBV7-8 and J usage is TRBJ1-1, with 8 positions matching TRBD1. The ends lost 7 bases at V and 0 bases at J; junction bases unmatched: 10. There are 16 residues in the CDR3. The V gene's germline CDR1 is SGHVS and CDR2 FQNEAQ. This chain's CDR3 is CASNLLRTGLNTEAFF. CDR3 nucleotides: TGTGCCAGCAACCTCCTTCGGACAGGGCTGAACACTGAAGCTTTCTTT.

Within the sample, this clonotype is medium-sized. Germline and junction disagree at one end, which may indicate a read error. The chain employs TRBV5-1 and TRBJ1-2; no definite D call. The CDR3 is made up of 14 amino acids. Germline assignment: CDR1 SGHRS and CDR2 YFSETQ. The DNA for the CDR3 is TGCGCCAGCAGCTTGCCAGCCCCAAACTACGGCTACACCTTC. It translates to CASSLPAPNYGYTF.

This clonotype is judged medium-sized. The rearrangement links TRBV5-6 to TRBJ1-4, with 8 bases matching TRBD1. In germline, CDR1 is SGHDT, CDR2 YYEEEE. The junction had 10 bases not matched to a gene; V was cut back by 4 bases and J by 8 bases. This CDR3 has 15 residues. The DNA of the CDR3 is TGTGCCAGCAGCAGGGGGACAGGCCGCGGCGAAAAACTGTTTTTT. Protein: CASSRGTGRGEKLFF.

The rearrangement links TRBV10-3 to TRBJ1-6; TRBD1 agrees at 9 bases. After removal of 5 bases from V and 7 bases from J, the junction contained 9 bases not matched to a gene. Germline V CDR1 and CDR2: ENHRY, SYGVKD. The length of the CDR3 is 16 residues. The CDR3 loop is CAISPRTGEENSPLHF. CDR3 bases: TGTGCCATCAGTCCCCGGACAGGGGAGGAAAATTCACCCCTCCACTTT.

By frequency in the sample, this clonotype is medium-sized. V gene TRBV7-2 combines with J gene TRBJ1-2, with TRBD1 matching 10 bases. Germline V lookup: CDR1 SGHTA, CDR2 FQGNSA. CDR3 length: 14 residues. With V trimmed by 6 bases and J by 8 bases, 9 bases remained unmatched. In DNA, the CDR3 is TGTGCCAGCAGTCATCGACAGGGGGCTGACGGCTACACCTTC. This translates into CASSHRQGADGYTF.

This clonotype is labeled medium-sized (0.01 to 0.1%). The rearrangement links TRBV5-6 to TRBJ2-3; D is undetermined. The CDR3 sequence is 13 residues long. V gave up 5 bases and J gave up 5 bases, with 12 bases separating them. Germline-derived CDR1 and CDR2 are SGHDT and YYEEEE. The CDR3 here is CASSSVAGDTQYF. CDR3 sequence (DNA): TGTGCCAGCAGTTCAGTTGCCGGAGATACGCAGTATTTT.

This clonotype is categorized as medium-sized. The chain carries TRBV6-5 and TRBJ1-1; perhaps TRBD1 as D (6 bases). V was cut by 5 bases and J by 3 bases, with 22 bases left in between. Germline V gene sequence: CDR1 MNHEY, CDR2 SVGAGI. The CDR3 runs to 17 residues. The chain's CDR3 is CASSQPVRAGADTEAFF. The CDR3 DNA is TGTGCCAGCAGTCAGCCTGTCCGTGCGGGGGCGGACACTGAAGCTTTCTTT.

This clonotype qualifies as medium-sized (0.01 to 0.1%). This chain connects TRBV21-1 to TRBJ2-5. TRBV21-1 is tagged as a pseudogene. The CDR3 is 14 residues long. Written as DNA, the CDR3 is TGTGCCAGCAGCAAAGAACAGCCCCAAGAGACCCAGTACTTC. Its translation is CASSKEQPQETQYF.

This clonotype is medium-sized. J is TRBJ2-7 and V is TRBV28, with no clear D. Trimming removed 6 bases at V and 2 bases at J, with 5 bases between. CDR1 and CDR2 from the germline V gene are MDHEN and SYDVKM. This CDR3 has 11 residues. The CDR3 DNA follows: TGTGCCAGCAGGATGACCTACGAGCAGTACTTC. It yields the protein CASRMTYEQYF.